Listed below are T cell receptor beta chains from one sample, sequenced in a study of PD-1 blockade in classical Hodgkin lymphoma. Clones were read by immunoSEQ multiplex PCR, and TCRdb kept only the in-frame ones, dropping some. The sample carries 18,000 or so clones, roughly 65% recorded once. Sample: CD4+ T cells from blood, taken before the fourth cycle of nivolumab. These receptors came from a human donor with classical Hodgkin lymphoma. The CDR3 runs from the conserved cysteine through the conserved F or W. Each record gives: V gene, J gene, clone size, D gene, CDR3 DNA, CDR3 protein. D genes are given only for firm matches. The size field is filled for only some rows; it gives once, few, many or a size class.

v_call: TRBV6-6; j_call: TRBJ1-2; clone_size: -; d_call: TRBD1; cdr3_nt: TGTGCCAGCAGTTACGTGACAGGGATTAACTATGGCTACACCTTC; cdr3_aa: CASSYVTGINYGYTF
v_call: TRBV19; j_call: TRBJ2-2; clone_size: once; d_call: -; cdr3_nt: TGTGCCAGTAGTGCCTTACAGGGCCGGGAGCTGTTTTTT; cdr3_aa: CASSALQGRELFF
v_call: TRBV18; j_call: TRBJ1-1; clone_size: few; d_call: -; cdr3_nt: TGTGCCAGCTCACCACCGGCAGGAAACACTGAAGCTTTCTTT; cdr3_aa: CASSPPAGNTEAFF
v_call: TRBV28; j_call: TRBJ2-7; clone_size: -; d_call: -; cdr3_nt: TGTGCCAGCCGTCTTAATTCGAGGGAGCAGTACTTC; cdr3_aa: CASRLNSREQYF
v_call: TRBV19; j_call: TRBJ1-6; clone_size: -; d_call: -; cdr3_nt: TGTGCCAGTAGTATTCCGGCCCCCTATAATTCACCCCTCCACTTT; cdr3_aa: CASSIPAPYNSPLHF
v_call: TRBV2; j_call: TRBJ1-1; clone_size: -; d_call: TRBD1; cdr3_nt: TGTGCCAGCAGTACTCAGGGGGCCCGGAACACTGAAGCTTTCTTT; cdr3_aa: CASSTQGARNTEAFF
v_call: TRBV11-2; j_call: TRBJ1-1; clone_size: -; d_call: -; cdr3_nt: TGTGCCAGCAGCTTAGCGGTCTGGGGAACTGAAGCTTTCTTT; cdr3_aa: CASSLAVWGTEAFF
v_call: TRBV7-9; j_call: TRBJ2-3; clone_size: -; d_call: -; cdr3_nt: TGTGCCAGCAGCTTTGAGGTTACGAGCGGCACGCAGTATTTT; cdr3_aa: CASSFEVTSGTQYF
v_call: TRBV19; j_call: TRBJ1-3; clone_size: few; d_call: -; cdr3_nt: TGTGCCAGTAGTATAGATCTCGAGCCCCATGGGAACGGAAACACCATATATTTT; cdr3_aa: CASSIDLEPHGNGNTIYF
v_call: TRBV10-3; j_call: TRBJ1-1; clone_size: -; d_call: -; cdr3_nt: TGTGCCATCAGTGACCTACCATCTCCAAGGGTTTTTAATGCTTTCTTT; cdr3_aa: CAISDLPSPRVFNAFF
v_call: TRBV4-3; j_call: TRBJ1-1; clone_size: -; d_call: -; cdr3_nt: TGCGCCAGCAGCCGTGGGGGGGTGAACACTGAAGCTTTCTTT; cdr3_aa: CASSRGGVNTEAFF
v_call: TRBV6-1; j_call: TRBJ1-1; clone_size: once; d_call: -; cdr3_nt: TGTGCCAGCAGGGAGGTGGCGAACACTGAAGCTTTCTTT; cdr3_aa: CASREVANTEAFF
v_call: TRBV9; j_call: TRBJ1-5; clone_size: -; d_call: -; cdr3_nt: TGTGCCAGCAGCGTAGGTCAGGGTCCGTCCCAGCCCCAGCATTTT; cdr3_aa: CASSVGQGPSQPQHF
v_call: TRBV18; j_call: TRBJ2-7; clone_size: -; d_call: -; cdr3_nt: TGTGCCAGCTCATCGAGAGGGAGCTCCTACGAGCAGTACTTC; cdr3_aa: CASSSRGSSYEQYF
v_call: TRBV5-1; j_call: TRBJ2-7; clone_size: -; d_call: -; cdr3_nt: TGCGCCAGCAGCTTGGAGCGGTTATCCTACGAGCAGTACTTC; cdr3_aa: CASSLERLSYEQYF
v_call: TRBV4-3; j_call: TRBJ2-6; clone_size: -; d_call: -; cdr3_nt: TGCGCCAGCAGCCAAGACGTATGGGGGGCTAAACTTTCCGGGGCCAACGTCCTGACTTTC; cdr3_aa: CASSQDVWGAKLSGANVLTF
v_call: TRBV27; j_call: TRBJ2-3; clone_size: -; d_call: -; cdr3_nt: TGTGCCAGCAGCTCTTCGGGGGGCTATGTGACAGATACGCAGTATTTT; cdr3_aa: CASSSSGGYVTDTQYF
v_call: TRBV5-4; j_call: TRBJ2-7; clone_size: -; d_call: -; cdr3_nt: TGTGCCAGCGGCAAAACGGGTGAGCAGTACTTC; cdr3_aa: CASGKTGEQYF
v_call: TRBV19; j_call: TRBJ2-6; clone_size: -; d_call: -; cdr3_nt: TGTGCCAGTAGGATACAGGCTGCTGGGGCCAACGTCCTGACTTTC; cdr3_aa: CASRIQAAGANVLTF
v_call: TRBV7-9; j_call: TRBJ1-1; clone_size: -; d_call: -; cdr3_nt: TGTGCCAGCAGAAACTCGGGGGCGGGGGACACTGAAGCTTTCTTT; cdr3_aa: CASRNSGAGDTEAFF
v_call: TRBV19; j_call: TRBJ2-7; clone_size: -; d_call: TRBD2; cdr3_nt: TGTGCCAGTAGTATTGGGGCTAGCGGGGGGACCTACGAGCAGTACTTC; cdr3_aa: CASSIGASGGTYEQYF
v_call: TRBV20-1; j_call: TRBJ2-7; clone_size: -; d_call: -; cdr3_nt: TGCAGTGCCCAACACAACTACGAGCAGTACTTC; cdr3_aa: CSAQHNYEQYF
v_call: TRBV4-1; j_call: TRBJ2-7; clone_size: -; d_call: -; cdr3_nt: TGCGCCAGCAGCCAACAACTAGCAATCGCCATCTCAGGGGAGCAGTACTTC; cdr3_aa: CASSQQLAIAISGEQYF
v_call: TRBV25-1; j_call: TRBJ1-2; clone_size: once; d_call: -; cdr3_nt: TGTGCCACCTCGGTGGGCGAGGGCTATGGCTACACCTTC; cdr3_aa: CATSVGEGYGYTF
v_call: TRBV28; j_call: TRBJ2-1; clone_size: -; d_call: -; cdr3_nt: TGTGCCAGCAGTTTTAGGCTGAACAATGAGCAGTTCTTC; cdr3_aa: CASSFRLNNEQFF
v_call: TRBV10-3; j_call: TRBJ1-3; clone_size: few; d_call: TRBD1; cdr3_nt: TGTGCCATCAGACAGGGGGCGCAGGGAAACACCATATATTTT; cdr3_aa: CAIRQGAQGNTIYF
v_call: TRBV5-4; j_call: TRBJ1-2; clone_size: -; d_call: -; cdr3_nt: TGTGCCAGCAGCTTGGAGGGATATGGCTACACCTTC; cdr3_aa: CASSLEGYGYTF
v_call: TRBV10-3; j_call: TRBJ2-1; clone_size: -; d_call: -; cdr3_nt: TGTGCCATCAGTGAGAGCGGTACCTACAATGAGCAGTTCTTC; cdr3_aa: CAISESGTYNEQFF
v_call: TRBV18; j_call: TRBJ2-7; clone_size: -; d_call: TRBD1; cdr3_nt: TGTGCCAGCTCACCGACACTAAGAGGGACAGGGGGCAACTACGAGCAGTACTTC; cdr3_aa: CASSPTLRGTGGNYEQYF
v_call: TRBV7-9; j_call: TRBJ2-3; clone_size: -; d_call: -; cdr3_nt: TGTGCCGGAGGGGGCCGGGGCGGGGCAGATACGCAGTATTTT; cdr3_aa: CAGGGRGGADTQYF
v_call: TRBV5-8; j_call: TRBJ2-3; clone_size: -; d_call: TRBD2; cdr3_nt: TGTGCCAGCAGCCCGGGACTAGATGTTAGAGATACGCAGTATTTT; cdr3_aa: CASSPGLDVRDTQYF
v_call: TRBV5-4; j_call: TRBJ1-2; clone_size: -; d_call: -; cdr3_nt: TGTGCCAGCAGCTTGGACAGCTATGGCTACACCTTC; cdr3_aa: CASSLDSYGYTF
v_call: TRBV6-5; j_call: TRBJ2-1; clone_size: -; d_call: -; cdr3_nt: TGTGCCAGCAGTAGGGGAGGGGGGTACAATGAGCAGTTCTTC; cdr3_aa: CASSRGGGYNEQFF
v_call: TRBV6-5; j_call: TRBJ1-2; clone_size: once; d_call: -; cdr3_nt: TGTGCCAGCAGGGGCGGGGGCTTTGGCTACACCTTC; cdr3_aa: CASRGGGFGYTF
v_call: TRBV10-3; j_call: TRBJ2-7; clone_size: -; d_call: TRBD1; cdr3_nt: TGTGCCATCACCGGGACAGCCTTGCACGAGCAGTACTTC; cdr3_aa: CAITGTALHEQYF
v_call: TRBV7-9; j_call: TRBJ2-2; clone_size: -; d_call: -; cdr3_nt: TGTGCCAGCAGCTTATACGGTCTAGAGTTTAGCGGGGAGCTGTTTTTT; cdr3_aa: CASSLYGLEFSGELFF
v_call: TRBV11-1; j_call: TRBJ2-1; clone_size: -; d_call: -; cdr3_nt: TGTGCCAGCAGCTTAGGGCAGACGTTCTACAATGAGCAGTTCTTC; cdr3_aa: CASSLGQTFYNEQFF
v_call: TRBV15; j_call: TRBJ2-2; clone_size: -; d_call: -; cdr3_nt: TGTGCCACCAGCAGAGATCGACGGAACACCGGGGAGCTGTTTTTT; cdr3_aa: CATSRDRRNTGELFF
v_call: TRBV6-1; j_call: TRBJ2-2; clone_size: -; d_call: -; cdr3_nt: TGTGCCAGCAACGACGGTCTGAACACCGGGGAGCTGTTTTTT; cdr3_aa: CASNDGLNTGELFF
v_call: TRBV11-2; j_call: TRBJ1-2; clone_size: -; d_call: -; cdr3_nt: TGTGCCAGCAGTCCAAATGGGGCGATCCCTAACTATGGCTACACCTTC; cdr3_aa: CASSPNGAIPNYGYTF
v_call: TRBV5-6; j_call: TRBJ2-7; clone_size: -; d_call: -; cdr3_nt: TGTGCCAGCAGCTTATACGGGGGGCCCTCCTACGAGCAGTACTTC; cdr3_aa: CASSLYGGPSYEQYF
v_call: TRBV10-3; j_call: TRBJ2-5; clone_size: -; d_call: TRBD2; cdr3_nt: TGTGCCATCAGTGGAATTTTCGTGGGTCGGGAGGATGCGGAGACCCAGTACTTC; cdr3_aa: CAISGIFVGREDAETQYF
v_call: TRBV5-1; j_call: TRBJ2-1; clone_size: medium-sized; d_call: TRBD2; cdr3_nt: TGCGCCAGCAGCTTGGATTCGGGAGGCTCCTACAATGAGCAGTTCTTC; cdr3_aa: CASSLDSGGSYNEQFF
v_call: TRBV10-3; j_call: TRBJ1-4; clone_size: -; d_call: TRBD1; cdr3_nt: TGTGCCATCAGCCCCGGTGGGGGACAGGGGTCTAATGAAAAACTGTTTTTT; cdr3_aa: CAISPGGGQGSNEKLFF
v_call: TRBV30; j_call: TRBJ1-6; clone_size: once; d_call: TRBD1; cdr3_nt: TGTGCCTGGAGTACCCGGGACAGGGGGATCTATAATTCACCCCTCCACTTT; cdr3_aa: CAWSTRDRGIYNSPLHF
v_call: TRBV21-1; j_call: TRBJ1-2; clone_size: -; d_call: -; cdr3_nt: TGTGCCAGCAGCAAATGTGAAGGTCATGAGGAGGGCTACACCTTC; cdr3_aa: CASSKCEGHEEGYTF
v_call: TRBV5-6; j_call: TRBJ2-3; clone_size: -; d_call: TRBD2; cdr3_nt: TGTGCCAGCAAGCTAGCGGGAGCAGGCACAGATACGCAGTATTTT; cdr3_aa: CASKLAGAGTDTQYF
v_call: TRBV7-3; j_call: TRBJ2-5; clone_size: -; d_call: -; cdr3_nt: TGTGCCAGCAGCTTAGGGGGGCTCCTCCAAGAGACCCAGTACTTC; cdr3_aa: CASSLGGLLQETQYF